This T cell receptor beta chain was sequenced during a study of brain T cells in children with intractable seizures (dated by TCRdb to about 2021). For the study in its entirety: A NanoString immunology panel was first used to screen resected brain tissue from 40 to 60 pediatric epilepsy surgery cases for immune gene transcripts. Among the roughly twelve selected surgery cases, pre-surgery blood was additionally sequenced for eight, leaving four cases with brain tissue only. Study-wide findings and limitations: Because sequencing depth differed between pre- and post-surgery blood, the absence of clones from the pre-surgery sample may reflect undersampling. Viral specificity was inferred solely from CDR3 sequence similarity, and the HCMV serostatus of the patients was not known.

In light of the paper, this sample's time point label describes: blood from clinic visit 5 months post-surgery; TSC patient then seizure free. The surgery cases that showed the highest brain T cell transcript signatures were chosen for TCR beta chain sequencing of brain tissue, and of blood when it was available. Before surgery, patients had received at least one anti-epileptic drug. The TCR-sequenced patients were children whose drug-resistant epilepsy was caused by tuberous sclerosis complex, focal cortical dysplasia, Rasmussen encephalitis or hemimegalencephaly. Bulk genomic DNA was extracted from unsorted brain tissue and whole blood with the Monarch genomic DNA purification kit. Worth noting for this clone: It has no known antigen specificity. No base quality values were provided; no much bigger clone lies one nucleotide off.

TCR beta chain sequences were generated from genomic DNA using the immunoSEQ assay. Under the source paper's analysis protocol: CDR3 sequences that did not begin with the conserved framework cysteine at position 104 were removed manually. To get clonality, the normalized Shannon's Diversity Index was subtracted from one, giving values from 0 (maximal diversity) to 1 (oligoclonal). Differences in the frequency of the same CDR3 between samples, such as brain versus blood, were assessed with chi-squared comparison-of-proportions tests. Public clonotypes were identified by searching immuneACCESS, and similarity to known antiviral clonotypes was assessed with the VDJdb browser. This immuneACCESS table, as held by TCRdb, lists in-frame sequences with V and J called but not all clones. Of the missing ones, under half trace to an unresolved V gene in checked studies; the others have no known cause. The DNA was the basis for D and trimming; V, J and clone size are from that table. Recorded for this sample are approximately 330,000 clones; over 90% of them occurred a single time. The ten largest clonotypes hold roughly 5.8% of the sample.

Trimming removed 4 bases from V and 5 bases from J; the gene matches leave 6 bases unexplained. From a lookup of the germline V gene, CDR1 and CDR2 are KGHDR and SFDVKD. The CDR3 has 15 amino acids, counting the end cysteine and phenylalanine. The DNA shown is the 45-base CDR3, in frame from base 1. This TCR was recovered from a boy younger than two with tuberous sclerosis and intractable seizures. The chain uses TRBV24-1 and TRBJ2-2; 7 of the junction bases match TRBD1. This specimen was peripheral blood, taken around 5 months after surgery. The nucleotide sequence is TGTGCCACCAGTGACCCGAGGGGGCATACCGGGGAGCTGTTTTTT. The translation is CATSDPRGHTGELFF.